The rows below give T cell receptor beta chains drawn from one sample of a study of cytomegalovirus exposure and HLA in healthy donors. The protocol was immunoSEQ multiplex PCR, while the TCRdb copy is restricted to in-frame clones and leaves out a portion. The sample lists some 120,000 clones; about 81% were seen once. Material: PBMCs. The receptors come from a man aged 35 to 55 in good health and CMV-seronegative. Each CDR3 is given without its conserved first and last residue. A D gene is named only where the DNA matches it firmly. Only part of the rows carry a size: once, few, many, or a class if the clone is expanded.

11	TRBV7-6	TRBJ2-7	TRBD1	.	ASSRDRGSEQY
13	TRBV28	TRBJ2-1	TRBD1	.	ASSSRGTAYNEQF
10	TRBV6-5	TRBJ1-1	.	.	ASRVFGGRAF
13	TRBV28	TRBJ2-7	.	.	ASSLASKTSYEQY
13	TRBV27	TRBJ2-3	.	.	ASSPRTASTDTQY
12	TRBV28	TRBJ2-5	TRBD1	few	ASSRDRVIETQY
13	TRBV5-4	TRBJ2-2	TRBD1	.	ASSLQGVDTGELF
13	TRBV29-1	TRBJ2-2	TRBD2	.	SVEGLAGGTGELF
13	TRBV27	TRBJ2-7	TRBD2	few	ASSLWREIYCEQY
10	TRBV7-2	TRBJ2-7	.	few	ASSPSHYEQY
11	TRBV28	TRBJ2-4	.	.	ATRRVAKNIQY
11	TRBV5-1	TRBJ1-2	TRBD1	.	ASSWTGQNGYT
13	TRBV14	TRBJ1-1	.	.	ASSLAATKNTEAF
9	TRBV2	TRBJ1-2	TRBD1	once	ASSRGNGYT
13	TRBV6-9	TRBJ2-3	.	.	ASDLTASTTDTQY
13	TRBV5-4	TRBJ2-7	.	.	ASSSDGNRPYEQY
11	TRBV18	TRBJ2-7	.	.	ASSSGLAYEQY
13	TRBV28	TRBJ2-5	.	.	ASPAPGSGQETQY
14	TRBV27	TRBJ2-2	.	.	ASSLSPRANTGELF
14	TRBV7-2	TRBJ2-1	TRBD2	once	ASSPSLAGGRNEQF
11	TRBV11-3	TRBJ2-1	.	.	ASSFSRNNEQF
13	TRBV28	TRBJ1-2	TRBD1	.	ASSSGQGIMLGYT
13	TRBV6-6	TRBJ2-1	.	medium-sized	ASTPRGGSYNEQF
12	TRBV6-4	TRBJ1-1	.	.	ASKMQGQNTEAF
13	TRBV14	TRBJ1-1	.	.	ASSQSGGGGTEAF
12	TRBV6-4	TRBJ1-6	.	.	ASSESGGNSPLH
11	TRBV18	TRBJ2-3	.	few	ASSPPSTDTQY
11	TRBV6-6	TRBJ2-5	.	few	ASSSGGIGTQY
15	TRBV7-9	TRBJ1-2	.	.	ASSLRLPMQANYGYT
12	TRBV19	TRBJ1-4	.	.	ASSLRSANEKLF
10	TRBV5-1	TRBJ2-3	.	.	ASSLASDTQY
15	TRBV11-2	TRBJ1-4	.	.	ASSLVTPRQPNEKLF
14	TRBV7-9	TRBJ1-3	.	.	ASSSPGDLSGNTIY
11	TRBV19	TRBJ2-7	TRBD1	.	ASSVDRGREQY
12	TRBV7-2	TRBJ2-1	.	.	ASSPEAYAGEQF
12	TRBV19	TRBJ2-1	.	.	ASSPRTDYNEQF
12	TRBV21-1	TRBJ2-7	.	.	ASSKIDGSYEQY
12	TRBV4-1	TRBJ2-5	.	.	ASSRGPAGETQY
11	TRBV28	TRBJ1-5	.	.	ASSFQVHQPQH
12	TRBV2	TRBJ1-1	TRBD1	.	ASRPGTANTEAF
13	TRBV27	TRBJ1-6	.	few	AGRIGERYNSPLH
12	TRBV9	TRBJ2-7	.	.	ASSVAASDYEQY
13	TRBV23-1	TRBJ2-4	.	.	ASTTGDPLKNIQY
17	TRBV7-6	TRBJ2-7	TRBD2	.	ASSFSPGTSGGDTYEQY
12	TRBV18	TRBJ2-1	TRBD2	.	ASSPRGVNNEQF
14	TRBV27	TRBJ1-5	TRBD1	.	ASSSGTARRDPPQH
16	TRBV5-1	TRBJ2-3	TRBD2	few	ASSSGLAGGGSTDTQY
11	TRBV27	TRBJ2-7	TRBD1	.	ASRTGSTYEQY
13	TRBV27	TRBJ2-3	TRBD2	.	ASTRLAGHTDTQY
12	TRBV7-9	TRBJ1-1	TRBD1	.	ASSEGQGGTEAF